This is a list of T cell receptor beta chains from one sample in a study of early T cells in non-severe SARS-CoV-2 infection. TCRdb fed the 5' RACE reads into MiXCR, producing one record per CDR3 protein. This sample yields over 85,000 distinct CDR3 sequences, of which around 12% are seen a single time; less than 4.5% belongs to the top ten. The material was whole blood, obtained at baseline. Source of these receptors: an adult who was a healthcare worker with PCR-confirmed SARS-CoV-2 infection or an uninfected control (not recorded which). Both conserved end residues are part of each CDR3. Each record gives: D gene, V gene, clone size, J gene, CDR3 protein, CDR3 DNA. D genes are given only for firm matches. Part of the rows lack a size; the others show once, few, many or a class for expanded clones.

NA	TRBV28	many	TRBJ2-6	CASTSVFGANVLTF	TGTGCCAGCACGTCGGTCTTTGGGGCCAACGTCCTGACTTTC
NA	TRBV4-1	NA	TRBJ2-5	CASSQRDYQETQYF	TGCGCCAGCAGCCAAAGGGACTACCAAGAGACCCAGTACTTC
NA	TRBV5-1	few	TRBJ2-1	CASSLRTVYNEQFF	TGCGCCAGCAGCTTGAGGACAGTATACAATGAGCAGTTCTTC
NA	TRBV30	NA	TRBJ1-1	CAWGNRALRRGTEAFF	TGTGCCTGGGGGAACAGGGCCCTCCGGCGTGGCACTGAAGCTTTCTTT
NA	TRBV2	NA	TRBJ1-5	CASGLYDSIAVDQPQHF	TGTGCCAGCGGACTTTACGACAGCATAGCTGTAGATCAGCCCCAGCATTTT
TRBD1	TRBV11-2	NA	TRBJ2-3	CASGGQAYWDTQYF	TGTGCCAGCGGCGGACAGGCGTATTGGGATACGCAGTATTTT
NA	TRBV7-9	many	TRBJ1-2	CASSLFYGYTF	TGTGCCAGCAGCCTTTTCTATGGCTACACCTTC
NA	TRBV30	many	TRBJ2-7	CAWSRGYEQYF	TGTGCCTGGAGTAGGGGATACGAGCAGTACTTC
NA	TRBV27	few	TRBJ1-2	CASSLSPRTGDYGYTF	TGTGCCAGCAGTTTATCCCCCCGGACGGGAGACTATGGCTACACCTTC
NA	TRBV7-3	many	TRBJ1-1	CASRAGINTEAFF	TGTGCCAGCCGTGCGGGGATAAACACTGAAGCTTTCTTT
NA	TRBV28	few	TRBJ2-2	CASSLGGWGQRFTGELFF	TGTGCCAGCAGTTTAGGAGGTTGGGGACAACGCTTCACCGGGGAGCTGTTTTTT
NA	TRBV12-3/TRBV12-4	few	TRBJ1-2	CASYRTGGGYGYTF	TGTGCCAGCTATCGAACCGGGGGAGGATATGGCTACACCTTC
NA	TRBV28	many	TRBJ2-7	CASSLEGSPYEQYF	TGTGCCAGCAGTTTAGAGGGGTCCCCCTACGAGCAGTACTTC
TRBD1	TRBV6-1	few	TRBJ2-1	CASSERDGTGHTKQFF	TGTGCCAGCAGTGAACGAGATGGGACAGGACATACGAAGCAGTTCTTC
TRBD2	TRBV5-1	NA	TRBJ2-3	CASSFLRERSGTDTQYF	TGCGCCAGCAGCTTTTTGCGGGAGAGGTCGGGCACAGATACGCAGTATTTT
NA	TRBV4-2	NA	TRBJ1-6	CASSQSPQGYNSPLHF	TGTGCCAGCAGCCAAAGCCCCCAGGGTTATAATTCACCCCTCCACTTT
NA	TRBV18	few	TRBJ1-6	CASSPSGQAISSYNSPLHF	TGTGCCAGCTCACCTTCGGGACAAGCGATTAGCTCCTATAATTCACCCCTCCACTTT
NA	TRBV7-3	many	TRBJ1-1	CASSLQWRTEAFF	TGTGCCAGCAGCCTACAGTGGCGAACTGAAGCTTTCTTT
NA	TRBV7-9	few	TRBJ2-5	CASSLRVQETQYF	TGTGCCAGCAGCTTAAGGGTCCAAGAGACCCAGTACTTC
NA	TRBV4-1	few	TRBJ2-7	CASTVKNSYEQYF	TGCGCCAGCACCGTCAAAAACTCCTACGAGCAGTACTTC
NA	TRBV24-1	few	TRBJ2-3	CATSDLSSAQYF	TGTGCCACCAGTGATTTGTCCTCCGCGCAGTATTTT
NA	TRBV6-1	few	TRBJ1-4	CASVPDLAEKLFF	TGTGCCTCCGTACCCGACCTAGCTGAAAAACTGTTTTTT
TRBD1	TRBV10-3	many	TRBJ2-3	CAIRNPDRGASTDTQYF	TGTGCCATCAGAAACCCCGACAGGGGCGCTAGCACAGATACGCAGTATTTT
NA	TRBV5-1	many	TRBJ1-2	CASSLGTGANYGYTF	TGCGCCAGCAGCTTGGGTACGGGGGCTAACTATGGCTACACCTTC
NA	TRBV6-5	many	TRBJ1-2	CASRASLWINYGYTF	TGTGCCAGCAGAGCGTCTCTATGGATTAACTATGGCTACACCTTC
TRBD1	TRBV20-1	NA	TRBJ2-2	CSATGQGASFTGELFF	TGCAGTGCAACTGGACAGGGGGCTTCATTCACCGGGGAGCTGTTTTTT
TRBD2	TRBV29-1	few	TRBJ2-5	CSVPRTASGRRQETQYF	TGCAGCGTGCCCCGGACGGCTAGCGGGCGTAGACAAGAGACCCAGTACTTC
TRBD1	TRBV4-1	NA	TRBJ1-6	CASSTRTGGDSPLHF	TGCGCCAGCAGCACCCGGACAGGGGGCGATTCACCCCTCCACTTT
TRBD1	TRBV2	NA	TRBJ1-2	CASSDEGAGYTF	TGTGCCAGCAGCGACGAGGGGGCCGGCTACACCTTC
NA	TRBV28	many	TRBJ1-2	CASSYTETYGYTF	TGTGCCAGCAGTTACACAGAAACCTATGGCTACACCTTC
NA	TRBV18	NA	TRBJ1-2	CASSPSTGGQRYGYTF	TGTGCCAGCTCACCATCCACGGGGGGCCAGCGCTATGGCTACACCTTC
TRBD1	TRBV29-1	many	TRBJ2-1	CSVERTGIRGEQFF	TGCAGCGTTGAAAGGACAGGGATTAGGGGTGAGCAGTTCTTC
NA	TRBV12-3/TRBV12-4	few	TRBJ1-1	CASTSSTRGLRGEAFF	TGTGCCAGCACATCCTCGACCAGGGGCCTACGAGGTGAAGCTTTCTTT
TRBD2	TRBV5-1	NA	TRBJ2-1	CASSLPGGQGNEQFF	TGCGCCAGCAGCTTGCCGGGAGGGCAAGGGAATGAGCAGTTCTTC
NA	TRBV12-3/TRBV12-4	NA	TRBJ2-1	CASSRVEGTAENEQFF	TGTGCCAGCAGCCGGGTAGAAGGCACCGCGGAGAATGAGCAGTTCTTC
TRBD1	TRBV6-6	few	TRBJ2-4	CASSYEGQGSNIQYF	TGTGCCAGCAGTTACGAGGGACAGGGGTCGAACATTCAGTACTTC
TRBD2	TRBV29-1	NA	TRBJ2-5	CSLGAGGQETQYF	TGCAGCCTGGGGGCGGGGGGCCAAGAGACCCAGTACTTC
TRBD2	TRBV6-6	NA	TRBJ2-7	CASRSPSGTYEQYF	TGTGCCAGCAGAAGTCCTAGCGGTACCTACGAGCAGTACTTC
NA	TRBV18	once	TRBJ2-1	CASSPENVLLYNEQFF	TGTGCCAGCTCACCCGAGAATGTCCTCCTTTACAATGAGCAGTTCTTC